This TCR beta chain was obtained from a study of somatic mutations in cytotoxic T cells in rheumatoid arthritis. The CDR3 consists of 15 residues. The germline gives CDR1 LNHDA, CDR2 SQIVND (reference sequence). With 10 bases clipped from V and 3 bases from J, the junction kept 15 bases outside the gene matches. Profiling relied on immunoSEQ multiplex PCR, and the TCRdb table lists in-frame clones only, not all of them. In the table there are about 9,200 clones, 75% to 80% of which are singletons. The source material was CD8+ T cells sorted from blood. This chain connects TRBV19 to TRBJ2-7, with 7 positions matching TRBD2. This TCR came from an adult with rheumatoid arthritis. The CDR3, as DNA: TGTGCCATGAGCGGGACCCAGGAAGAAAGCTACGAGCAGTACTTC. The encoded protein is CAMSGTQEESYEQYF.